What follows is one TCR beta chain and its context. Its antigen is unidentified. CDR1 and CDR2 (germline): LNHDA, SQIVND (reference sequence). The CDR3 covers 15 residues. Between the trimmed V and J ends, which lost 2 bases and 4 bases, there was a span of 12 bases. CD4+ T cells were isolated after about eleven days of culture. This specimen belongs to a study of vaccination effects on CD4 cells after COVID-19. Background on the study: A density of more than 1.5 million PBMC per well was used; these cells were cultured with about 9.1 IU/ml IL-2 and around 10 ug/ml peptides. General observations from the study: The study found that post-vaccine spike-reactive clones in convalescents were mainly new vaccine-induced clones.

Sequenced by immunoSEQ multiplex PCR; TCRdb stores in-frame clones only, minus some. Here the sample spans 45,000 to 60,000 clones, 60% to 85% being singletons. This specimen consisted of CD4+ T cells from PBMCs cultured without peptide, obtained before COVID-19 vaccination. The source is a human donor who had a prior SARS-CoV-2 infection. The V gene is TRBV19, the J gene TRBJ1-3; D call uncertain. The CDR3 DNA follows: TGTGCCAGTAGTATAATCAGTTTTTCCGGAAACACCATATATTTT. Its translation is CASSIISFSGNTIYF.